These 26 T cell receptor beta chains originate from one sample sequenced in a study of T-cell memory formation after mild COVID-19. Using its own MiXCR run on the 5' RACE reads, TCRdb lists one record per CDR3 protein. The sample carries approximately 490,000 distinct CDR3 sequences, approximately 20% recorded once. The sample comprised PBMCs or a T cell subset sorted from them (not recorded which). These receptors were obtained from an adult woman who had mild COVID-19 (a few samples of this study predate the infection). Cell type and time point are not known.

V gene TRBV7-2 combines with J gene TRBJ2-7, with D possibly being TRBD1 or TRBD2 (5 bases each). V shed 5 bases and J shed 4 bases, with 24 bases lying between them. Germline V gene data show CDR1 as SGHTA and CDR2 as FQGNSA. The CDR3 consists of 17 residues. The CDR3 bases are TGTGCCAGCAGCACCCGGGGTGGGGCAAGTATTGCTTACGAGCAGTACTTC. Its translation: CASSTRGGASIAYEQYF.

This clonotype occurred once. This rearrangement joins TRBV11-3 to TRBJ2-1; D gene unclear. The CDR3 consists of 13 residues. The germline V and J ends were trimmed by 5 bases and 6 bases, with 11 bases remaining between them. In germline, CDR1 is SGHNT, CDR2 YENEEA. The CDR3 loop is CASSNIDANEQFF. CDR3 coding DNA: TGTGCCAGCAGCAACATTGACGCCAATGAGCAGTTCTTC.

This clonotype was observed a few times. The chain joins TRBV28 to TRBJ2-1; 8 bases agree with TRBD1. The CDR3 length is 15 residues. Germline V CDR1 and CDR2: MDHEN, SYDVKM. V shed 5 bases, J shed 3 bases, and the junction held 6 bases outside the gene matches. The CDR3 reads CASSQDREYYNEQFF. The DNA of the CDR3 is TGTGCCAGCAGTCAGGACAGGGAGTACTACAATGAGCAGTTCTTC.

CDR3 sequence reads: CATSRAGVVTEAFF. The CDR3 coding sequence is TGTGCCACCAGCAGAGCTGGGGTTGTAACTGAAGCTTTCTTT. The V gene is TRBV15, the J gene TRBJ1-1; D remains unclear. The ends were cut back, 1 base at V and 5 bases at J, with 11 bases in the middle. The CDR3 sequence is 14 residues long. CDR1 and CDR2 from the germline V gene are LNHNV and YYDKDF (reference sequence).

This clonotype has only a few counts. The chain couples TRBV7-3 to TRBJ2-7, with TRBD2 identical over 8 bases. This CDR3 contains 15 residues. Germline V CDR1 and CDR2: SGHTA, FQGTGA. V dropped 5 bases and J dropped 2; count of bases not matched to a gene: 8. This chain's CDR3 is CASSTSGGGAYEQYF. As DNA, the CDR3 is TGTGCCAGCAGCACTTCGGGAGGGGGGGCCTACGAGCAGTACTTC.

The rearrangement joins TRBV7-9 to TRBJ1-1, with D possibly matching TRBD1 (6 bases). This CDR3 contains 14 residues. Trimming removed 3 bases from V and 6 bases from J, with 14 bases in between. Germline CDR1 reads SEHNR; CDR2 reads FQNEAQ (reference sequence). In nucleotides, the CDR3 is TGTGCCAGCAGCTTTTGGACAGATCAGGCTGAAGCTTTCTTT. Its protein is CASSFWTDQAEAFF.

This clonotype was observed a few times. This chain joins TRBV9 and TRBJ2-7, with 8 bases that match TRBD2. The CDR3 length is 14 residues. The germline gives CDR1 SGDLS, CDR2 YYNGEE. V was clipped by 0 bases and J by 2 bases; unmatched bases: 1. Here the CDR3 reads CASSVGGRTYEQYF. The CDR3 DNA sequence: TGTGCCAGCAGCGTAGGCGGGAGGACCTACGAGCAGTACTTC.

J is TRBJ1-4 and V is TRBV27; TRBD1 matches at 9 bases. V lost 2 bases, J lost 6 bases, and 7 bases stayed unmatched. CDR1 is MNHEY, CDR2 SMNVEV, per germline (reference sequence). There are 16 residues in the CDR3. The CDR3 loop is CASSLTYGQGYEKLFF. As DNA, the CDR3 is TGTGCCAGCAGTTTAACCTACGGACAGGGGTATGAAAAACTGTTTTTT. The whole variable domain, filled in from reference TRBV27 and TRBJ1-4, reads EAQVTQNPRYLITVTGKKLTVTCSQNMNHEYMSWYRQDPGLGLRQIYYSMNVEVTDKGDVPEGYKVSRKEKRNFPLILESPSPNQTSLYFCASSLTYGQGYEKLFFGSGTQLSVL.

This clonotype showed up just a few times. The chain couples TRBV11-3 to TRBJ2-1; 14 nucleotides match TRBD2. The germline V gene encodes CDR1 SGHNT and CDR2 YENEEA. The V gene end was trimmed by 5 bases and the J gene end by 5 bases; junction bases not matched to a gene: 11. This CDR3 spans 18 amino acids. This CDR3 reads CASSRGLAGGPTNNEQFF. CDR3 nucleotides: TGTGCCAGCAGCCGTGGACTAGCGGGAGGACCAACTAACAATGAGCAGTTCTTC.

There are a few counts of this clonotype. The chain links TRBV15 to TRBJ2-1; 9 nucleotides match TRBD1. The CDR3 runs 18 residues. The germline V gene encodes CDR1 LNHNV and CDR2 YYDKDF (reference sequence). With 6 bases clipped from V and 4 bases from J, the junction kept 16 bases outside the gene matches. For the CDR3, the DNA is TGTGCCACCAGTAAGACCGGGACAGGGATTAGAACGTACAATGAGCAGTTCTTC. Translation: CATSKTGTGIRTYNEQFF. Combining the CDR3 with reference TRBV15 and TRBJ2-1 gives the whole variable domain DAMVIQNPRYQVTQFGKPVTLSCSQTLNHNVMYWYQQKSSQAPKLLFHYYDKDFNNEADTPDNFQSRRPNTSFCFLDIRSPGLGDTAMYLCATSKTGTGIRTYNEQFFGPGTRLTVL.

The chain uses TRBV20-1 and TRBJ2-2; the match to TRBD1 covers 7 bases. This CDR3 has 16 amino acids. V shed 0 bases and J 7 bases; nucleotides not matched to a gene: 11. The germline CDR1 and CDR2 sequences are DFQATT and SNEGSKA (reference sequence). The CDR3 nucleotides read TGCAGTGCTAGAGATCTAGGACAGGAGGCTGGCGGGGAGCTGTTTTTT. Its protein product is CSARDLGQEAGGELFF.

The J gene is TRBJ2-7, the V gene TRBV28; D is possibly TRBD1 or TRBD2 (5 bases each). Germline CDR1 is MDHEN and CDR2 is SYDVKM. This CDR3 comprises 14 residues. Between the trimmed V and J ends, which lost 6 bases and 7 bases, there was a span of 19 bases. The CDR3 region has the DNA TGTGCCAGCAGCCCGCTGACCGGGGCCCTGGAGCAGTACTTC. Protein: CASSPLTGALEQYF.

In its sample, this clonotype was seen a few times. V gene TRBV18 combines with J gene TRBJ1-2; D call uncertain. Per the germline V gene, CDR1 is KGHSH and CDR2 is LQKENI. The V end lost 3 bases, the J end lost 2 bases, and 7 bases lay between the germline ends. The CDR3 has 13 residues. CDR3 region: CASSPPGNYGYTF. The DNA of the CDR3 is TGTGCCAGCTCACCCCCCGGGAACTATGGCTACACCTTC.

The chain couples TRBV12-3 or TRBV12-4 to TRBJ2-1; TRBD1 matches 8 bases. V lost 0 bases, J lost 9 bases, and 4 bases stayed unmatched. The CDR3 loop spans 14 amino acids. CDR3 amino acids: CASSLAGTGVEQFF. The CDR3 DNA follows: TGTGCCAGCAGTTTAGCGGGGACAGGCGTTGAGCAGTTCTTC.

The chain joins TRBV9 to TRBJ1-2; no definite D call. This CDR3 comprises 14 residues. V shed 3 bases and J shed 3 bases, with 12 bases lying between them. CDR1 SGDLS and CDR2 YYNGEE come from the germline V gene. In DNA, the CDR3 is TGTGCCAGCAGCGCCGTGTTAGATTACTATGGCTACACCTTC. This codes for CASSAVLDYYGYTF.

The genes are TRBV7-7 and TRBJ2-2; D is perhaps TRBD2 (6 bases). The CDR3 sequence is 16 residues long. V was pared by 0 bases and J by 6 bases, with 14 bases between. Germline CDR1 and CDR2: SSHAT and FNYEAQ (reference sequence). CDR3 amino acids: CASSLARARGAGELFF. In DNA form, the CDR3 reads TGTGCCAGCAGCTTAGCCCGCGCGCGGGGTGCCGGGGAGCTGTTTTTT.

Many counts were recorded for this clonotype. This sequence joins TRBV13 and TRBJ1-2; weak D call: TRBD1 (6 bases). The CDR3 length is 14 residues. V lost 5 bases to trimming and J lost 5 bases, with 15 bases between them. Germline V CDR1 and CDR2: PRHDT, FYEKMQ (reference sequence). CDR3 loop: CASSPLGTPYGYTF. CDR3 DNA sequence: TGTGCCAGCAGCCCCCTCGGGACACCTTATGGCTACACCTTC. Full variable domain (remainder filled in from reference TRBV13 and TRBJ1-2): AAGVIQSPRHLIKEKRETATLKCYPIPRHDTVYWYQQGPGQDPQFLISFYEKMQSDKGSIPDRFSAQQFSDYHSELNMSSLELGDSALYFCASSPLGTPYGYTFGSGTRLTVV.

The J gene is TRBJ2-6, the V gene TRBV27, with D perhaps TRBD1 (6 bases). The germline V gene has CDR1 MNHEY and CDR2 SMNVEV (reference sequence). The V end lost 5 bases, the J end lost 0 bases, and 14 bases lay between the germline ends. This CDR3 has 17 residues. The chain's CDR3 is CASSPRDTSSGANVLTF. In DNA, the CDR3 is TGTGCCAGCAGTCCCAGGGACACCAGCTCTGGGGCCAACGTCCTGACTTTC.

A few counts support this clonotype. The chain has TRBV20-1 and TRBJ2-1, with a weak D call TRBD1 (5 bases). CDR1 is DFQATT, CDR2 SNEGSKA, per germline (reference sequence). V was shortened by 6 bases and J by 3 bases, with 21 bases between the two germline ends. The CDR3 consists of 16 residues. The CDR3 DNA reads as TGCAGTGCCCTGACACTCGCAGGGTTAAACTACAATGAGCAGTTCTTC. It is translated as CSALTLAGLNYNEQFF.

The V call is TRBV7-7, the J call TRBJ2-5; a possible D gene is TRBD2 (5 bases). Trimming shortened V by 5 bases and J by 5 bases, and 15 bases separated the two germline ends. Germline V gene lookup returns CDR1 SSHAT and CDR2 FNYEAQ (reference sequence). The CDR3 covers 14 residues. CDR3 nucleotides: TGTGCCAGCAGCCCCGGGATCCAAAGGGAGACCCAGTACTTC. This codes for CASSPGIQRETQYF.

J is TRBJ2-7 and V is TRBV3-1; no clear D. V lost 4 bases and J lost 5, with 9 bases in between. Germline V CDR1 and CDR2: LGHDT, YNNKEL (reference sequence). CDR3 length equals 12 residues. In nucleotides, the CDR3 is TGTGCCAGCAGCCGCGTCCCCCACGAGCAGTACTTC. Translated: CASSRVPHEQYF.

The chain's CDR3 is CASSSVLRGGYTF. The DNA of the CDR3 is TGCGCCAGCAGCTCGGTCCTTCGGGGTGGCTACACCTTC. The V gene is TRBV5-1, the J gene TRBJ1-2, with D unclear. CDR3 length: 13 amino acids. V was clipped by 3 bases and J by 7 bases, with 13 bases between them. Germline-derived CDR1 and CDR2 are SGHRS and YFSETQ.

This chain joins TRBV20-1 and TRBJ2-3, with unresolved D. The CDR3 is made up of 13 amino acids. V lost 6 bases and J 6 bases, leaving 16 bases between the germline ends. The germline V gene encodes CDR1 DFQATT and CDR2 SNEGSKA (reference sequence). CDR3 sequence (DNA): TGCAGTGCCCCGAAGTTAAGTACGGATACGCAGTATTTT. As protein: CSAPKLSTDTQYF.

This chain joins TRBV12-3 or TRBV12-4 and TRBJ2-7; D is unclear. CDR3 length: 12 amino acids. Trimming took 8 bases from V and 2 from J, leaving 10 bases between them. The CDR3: CASAPRAYEQYF. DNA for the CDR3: TGTGCCAGCGCCCCTCGAGCCTACGAGCAGTACTTC.

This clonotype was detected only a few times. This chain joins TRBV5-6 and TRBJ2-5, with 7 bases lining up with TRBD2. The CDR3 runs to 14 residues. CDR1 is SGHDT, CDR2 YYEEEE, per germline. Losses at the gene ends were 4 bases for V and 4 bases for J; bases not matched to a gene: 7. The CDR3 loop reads CASSAAGASETQYF. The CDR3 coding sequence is TGTGCCAGCAGCGCCGCGGGAGCCTCAGAGACCCAGTACTTC.

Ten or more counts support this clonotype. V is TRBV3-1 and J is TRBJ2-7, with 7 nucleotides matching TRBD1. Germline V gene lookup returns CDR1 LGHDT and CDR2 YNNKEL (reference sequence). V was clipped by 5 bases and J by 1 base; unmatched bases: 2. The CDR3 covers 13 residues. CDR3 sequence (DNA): TGTGCCAGCAGCACGGGACAGTCCTACGAGCAGTACTTC. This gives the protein CASSTGQSYEQYF.